This TCR beta chain was captured by sequencing in a study of OX40 agonist ivuxolimab in advanced cancers. Study-wide context: Partial responses were seen in three patients, one with hepatocellular carcinoma and two with cutaneous melanoma.

CDR1 is SEHNR and CDR2 is FQNEAQ in the germline V gene (reference sequence). The CDR3 contains 14 residues. The V end lost 5 bases, the J end lost 6 bases, and 13 bases lay between the germline ends. This clone has just a few counts. Only in-frame clones appear in the TCRdb table, and some are missing; sequencing was by immunoSEQ multiplex PCR. The table has about 80,000 clones, around 85% seen once. The receptor comes from an adult with an advanced solid tumor such as melanoma, head and neck, liver or kidney cancer. The chain carries TRBV7-9 and TRBJ2-2; perhaps D is TRBD1 or TRBD2 (5 bases each). Here the sequenced sample was CD4+ or CD8+ T cells sorted from blood, taken in a trial of the OX40 agonist ivuxolimab. CDR3 in amino acids: CASSPNWGSGELFF. The CDR3 DNA reads as TGTGCCAGCAGCCCGAACTGGGGGTCCGGGGAGCTGTTTTTT.